The sequence of this T cell receptor (beta chain) was determined in a study of T cell clonotyping in hematopoietic cell transplantation. Regarding the study as a whole: Higher Inverse Simpson Index values in graft donor and pretransplant recipient predicted broader posttransplant TCR diversity.

As for this clone: Its antigen is unknown.

Produced via immunoSEQ multiplex PCR; TCRdb's table is partial and in-frame only. Here the sample spans 35,000 to 45,000 clones, 85% to 95% being singletons. J was trimmed by 10 bases and V by 0 bases; bases with no gene match: 16. Germline CDR1 and CDR2: SGDLS and YYNGEE. The length of the CDR3 is 18 residues. Input material: peripheral blood mononuclear cells. The TCR originated in a woman between 45 and 60 years old in good health. Some clones in this sample may be carry-over from other donors' samples. The chain links TRBV9 to TRBJ1-6, with 7 bases aligning to TRBD1. CDR3 sequence (DNA): TGTGCCAGCAGCGTAGGGCCAGGGGGAGACCTCTTGGGGTCACCCCTCCACTTT. Translated, it gives CASSVGPGGDLLGSPLHF.